This TCR beta chain stems from a study of blood T cell repertoires in COVID-19 (dated by TCRdb to the early 2020s). About the full investigation: Samples covering the acute and convalescent phases of COVID-19 were provided by collaborators in the United States, Italy and Spain. A de-identified subject ID, COVID-19 status, age in years and sex were almost always included in the sample metadata. The samples were drawn from the first 160 participants of the ongoing ImmuneRACE study and from over 950 subjects provided by 6 global collaborators. Where HLA class I and class II types were available, the types were taken from metadata supplied by the sample provider, not from assay-based typing. Deeply sampled blood TCRbeta repertoires from subjects exposed to, actively infected with, or recovered from COVID-19 were included in the dataset. The repertoires were made available in a free public database intended to serve as a resource for research on the immune response to SARS-CoV-2. The prospective study material was composed of cDNA or gDNA derived from T cells, B-cell-depleted T cells, or PBMCs.

TCRbeta CDR3 regions were amplified from genomic DNA by means of the immunoSEQ Assay, a bias-controlled multiplex PCR. Processing in the source paper ran as follows. Nucleated cell counts per sample were estimated from amplification of reference gene primers within the assay. To quantify the absolute abundance of each unique TCRbeta CDR3 rearrangement, sequence reads were collapsed and filtered. For each sample, productive Simpson clonality was calculated by taking the square root of Simpson's diversity index across productive rearrangements. TCRdb obtained this table from immuneACCESS and retained in-frame rearrangements with V and J assigned. These tables miss some clones; where compared with another copy, unresolved V genes account for less than half of the shortfall, and the remainder is unexplained. V, J and clone size are taken as reported in that table, and D and trimming were inferred from the DNA itself. This sample lists 200,000 to 250,000 clones; roughly three quarters were detected once. The leading ten clones occupy under 4.5% of the sample.

Per the germline V gene, MGHDK is the CDR1 and SYGVNS is the CDR2. V is shortened by 1 base, J by 13 bases, and the region joining them spans 17 bases. The CDR3 covers 15 residues, taking in both the cysteine and the phenylalanine. The DNA shown is the 45-base CDR3, in frame from base 1. Each collaborating institution followed its own protocols to collect whole blood in K2EDTA tubes. For TCRbeta analysis, collaborators shipped samples as frozen whole blood, isolated PBMCs, or DNA extracted from either of those sample types. What the study reported, not specific to this receptor: The quantity of clinical and demographic metadata differed by source and by participant and was supplied without curation.

As concerns this clone: The antigen this receptor binds is unknown. The input lacks base qualities; no much larger clone sits a single base away.

The TCR originated in a woman in her 40s with active or convalescent COVID-19. The V and J genes are TRBV25-1 and TRBJ1-6, with no confidently assigned D gene. Sequencing input: peripheral blood. The sequence in DNA is TGTGCCAGCAGTGAATCAGTGACACCGAATAGGCCCCTCCACTTT. Its protein reads: CASSESVTPNRPLHF.